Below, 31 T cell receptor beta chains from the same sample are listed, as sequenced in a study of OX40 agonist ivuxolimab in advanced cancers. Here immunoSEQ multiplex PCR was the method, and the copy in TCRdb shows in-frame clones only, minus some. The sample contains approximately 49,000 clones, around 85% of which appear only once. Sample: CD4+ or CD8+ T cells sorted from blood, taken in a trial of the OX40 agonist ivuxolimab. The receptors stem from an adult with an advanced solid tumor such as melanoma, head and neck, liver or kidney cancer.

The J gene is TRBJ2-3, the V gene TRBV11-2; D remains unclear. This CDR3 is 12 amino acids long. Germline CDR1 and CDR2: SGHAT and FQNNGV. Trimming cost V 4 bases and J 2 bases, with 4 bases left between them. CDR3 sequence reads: CASSSYTDTQYF. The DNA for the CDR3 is TGTGCCAGCAGCTCGTACACAGATACGCAGTATTTT. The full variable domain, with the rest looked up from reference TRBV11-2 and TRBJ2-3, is EAGVAQSPRYKIIEKRQSVAFWCNPISGHATLYWYQQILGQGPKLLIQFQNNGVVDDSQLPKDRFSAERLKGVDSTLKIQPAKLEDSAVYLCASSSYTDTQYFGPGTRLTVL.

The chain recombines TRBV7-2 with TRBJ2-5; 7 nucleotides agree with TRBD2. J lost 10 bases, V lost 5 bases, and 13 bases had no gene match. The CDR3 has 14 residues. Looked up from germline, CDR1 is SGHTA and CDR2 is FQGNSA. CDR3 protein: CASSPQWLGGVQYF. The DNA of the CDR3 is TGTGCCAGCAGCCCTCAGTGGCTGGGGGGGGTCCAGTACTTC.

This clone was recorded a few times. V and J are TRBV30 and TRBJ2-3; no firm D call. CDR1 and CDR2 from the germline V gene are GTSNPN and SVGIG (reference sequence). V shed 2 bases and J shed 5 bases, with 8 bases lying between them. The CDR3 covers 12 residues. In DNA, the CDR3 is TGTGCCTGGAGTACTGTGGGAGATACGCAGTATTTT. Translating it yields CAWSTVGDTQYF.

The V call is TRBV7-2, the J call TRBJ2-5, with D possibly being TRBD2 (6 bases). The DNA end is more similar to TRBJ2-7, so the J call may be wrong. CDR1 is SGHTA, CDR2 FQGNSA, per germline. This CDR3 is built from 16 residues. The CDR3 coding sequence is TGTGCCAGCAGCCCCCTCGGGAGCGGTGGAAACTACGAGCAGTACTTC. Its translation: CASSPLGSGGNYEQYF.

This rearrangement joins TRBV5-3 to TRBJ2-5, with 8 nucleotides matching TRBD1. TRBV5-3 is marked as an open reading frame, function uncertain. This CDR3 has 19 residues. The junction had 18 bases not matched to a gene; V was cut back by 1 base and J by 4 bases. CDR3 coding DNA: TGTGCCAGAAGCTTGTATCCGGACAGGGTATGCGGGTTCGGAGAGACCCAGTACTTC. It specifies CARSLYPDRVCGFGETQYF.

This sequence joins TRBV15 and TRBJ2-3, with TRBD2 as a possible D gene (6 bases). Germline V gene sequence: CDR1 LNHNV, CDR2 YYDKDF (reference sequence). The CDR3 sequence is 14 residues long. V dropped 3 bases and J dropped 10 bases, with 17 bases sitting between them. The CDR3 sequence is CATSRLEGGLAQYF. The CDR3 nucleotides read TGTGCCACCAGCAGGCTAGAGGGAGGATTGGCGCAGTATTTT. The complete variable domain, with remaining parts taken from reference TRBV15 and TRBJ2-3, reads DAMVIQNPRYQVTQFGKPVTLSCSQTLNHNVMYWYQQKSSQAPKLLFHYYDKDFNNEADTPDNFQSRRPNTSFCFLDIRSPGLGDTAMYLCATSRLEGGLAQYFGPGTRLTVL.

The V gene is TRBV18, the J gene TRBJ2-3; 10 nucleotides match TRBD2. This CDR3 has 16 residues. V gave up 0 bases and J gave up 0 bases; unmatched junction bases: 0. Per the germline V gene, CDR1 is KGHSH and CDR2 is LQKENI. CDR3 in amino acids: CASSPPTSGSTDTQYF. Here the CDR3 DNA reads TGTGCCAGCTCACCACCGACTAGCGGGAGCACAGATACGCAGTATTTT.

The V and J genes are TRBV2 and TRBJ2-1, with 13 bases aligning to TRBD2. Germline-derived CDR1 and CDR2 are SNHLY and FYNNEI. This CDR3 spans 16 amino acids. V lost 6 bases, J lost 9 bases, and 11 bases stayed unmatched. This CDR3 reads CASSSRGLAGRSEQFF. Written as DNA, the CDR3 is TGTGCCAGCAGCTCCAGGGGACTAGCGGGGCGGAGTGAGCAGTTCTTC.

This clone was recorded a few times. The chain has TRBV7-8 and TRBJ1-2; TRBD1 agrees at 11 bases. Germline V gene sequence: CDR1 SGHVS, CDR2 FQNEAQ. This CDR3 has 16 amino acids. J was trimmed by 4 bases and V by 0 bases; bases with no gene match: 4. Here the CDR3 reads CASSLAGTGGRYGYTF. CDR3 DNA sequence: TGTGCCAGCAGCTTAGCCGGGACAGGGGGACGCTATGGCTACACCTTC. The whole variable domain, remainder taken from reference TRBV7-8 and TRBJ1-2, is GAGVSQSPRYKVAKRGQDVALRCDPISGHVSLFWYQQALGQGPEFLTYFQNEAQLDKSGLPSDRFFAERPEGSVSTLKIQRTQQEDSAVYLCASSLAGTGGRYGYTFGSGTRLTVV.

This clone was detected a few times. CDR3 coding DNA: TGTGCCATCAGTCCCACCCTTACAGGGGCTTCCTACAATGAGCAGTTCTTC. This sequence encodes CAISPTLTGASYNEQFF. The V call is TRBV10-3, the J call TRBJ2-1; TRBD1 matches 7 bases. The ends lost 5 bases at V and 1 base at J; junction bases unmatched: 11. The CDR3 extends over 17 amino acids. Germline assignment: CDR1 ENHRY and CDR2 SYGVKD.

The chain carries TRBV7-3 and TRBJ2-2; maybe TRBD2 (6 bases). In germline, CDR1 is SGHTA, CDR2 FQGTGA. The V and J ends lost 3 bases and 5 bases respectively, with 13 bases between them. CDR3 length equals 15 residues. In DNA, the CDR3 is TGTGCCAGCAGCTTTACGGGGGAAACGACCGGGGAGCTGTTTTTT. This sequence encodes CASSFTGETTGELFF.

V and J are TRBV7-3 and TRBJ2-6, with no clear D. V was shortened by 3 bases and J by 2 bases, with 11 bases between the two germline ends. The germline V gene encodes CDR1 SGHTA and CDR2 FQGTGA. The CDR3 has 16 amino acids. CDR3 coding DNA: TGTGCCAGCAGCTTTATCGCATTAGCTGGGGCCAACGTCCTGACTTTC. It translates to CASSFIALAGANVLTF.

The CDR3 loop is CASISRAGTGELFF. The CDR3 DNA is TGTGCCAGCATAAGTAGGGCGGGCACCGGGGAGCTGTTTTTT. The chain has TRBV19 and TRBJ2-2, with D maybe TRBD2 (5 bases). Germline CDR1 and CDR2: LNHDA and SQIVND (reference sequence). V gave up 9 bases and J gave up 4 bases, with 15 bases separating them. This CDR3 spans 14 amino acids.

The CDR3 is CASSQGGLARYNEQFF. DNA of the CDR3: TGTGCCAGCAGCCAGGGGGGACTAGCGAGATACAATGAGCAGTTCTTC. The V gene is TRBV9, the J gene TRBJ2-1; 10 bases fit TRBD2. CDR1 and CDR2 from the germline V gene are SGDLS and YYNGEE. Trimming took 4 bases from V and 4 from J; bases not matched to a gene: 8. CDR3 size: 16 residues.

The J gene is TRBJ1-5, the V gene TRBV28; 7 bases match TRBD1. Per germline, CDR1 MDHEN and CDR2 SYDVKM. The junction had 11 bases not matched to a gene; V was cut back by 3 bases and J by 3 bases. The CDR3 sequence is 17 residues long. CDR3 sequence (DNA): TGTGCCAGCAGTTTCCACATCCCAGGGGGATACAATCAGCCCCAGCATTTT. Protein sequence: CASSFHIPGGYNQPQHF.

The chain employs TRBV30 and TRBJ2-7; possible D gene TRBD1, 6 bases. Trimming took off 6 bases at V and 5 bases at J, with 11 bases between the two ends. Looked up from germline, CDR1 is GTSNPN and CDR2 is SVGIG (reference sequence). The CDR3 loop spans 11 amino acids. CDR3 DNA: TGTGCCTGTACAGGGTTACACGAGCAGTACTTC. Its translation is CACTGLHEQYF.

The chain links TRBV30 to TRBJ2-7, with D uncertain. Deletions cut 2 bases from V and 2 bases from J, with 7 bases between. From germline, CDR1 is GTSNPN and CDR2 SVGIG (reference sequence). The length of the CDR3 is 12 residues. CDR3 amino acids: CAWSFRTYEQYF. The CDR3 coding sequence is TGTGCCTGGAGTTTCAGGACCTACGAGCAGTACTTC.

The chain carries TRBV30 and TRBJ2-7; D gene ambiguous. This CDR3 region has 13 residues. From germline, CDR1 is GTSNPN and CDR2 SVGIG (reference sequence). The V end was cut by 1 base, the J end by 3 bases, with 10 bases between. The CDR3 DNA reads TGTGCCTGGAGTGCGGGCAGTAACTACGAGCAGTACTTC. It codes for CAWSAGSNYEQYF.

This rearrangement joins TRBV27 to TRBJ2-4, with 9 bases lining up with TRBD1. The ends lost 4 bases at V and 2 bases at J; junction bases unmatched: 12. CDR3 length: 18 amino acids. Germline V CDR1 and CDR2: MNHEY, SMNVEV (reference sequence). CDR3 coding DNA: TGTGCCAGCAGTTCCGCGTTTGGACAGGGGCTATCCAAAAACATTCAGTACTTC. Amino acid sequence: CASSSAFGQGLSKNIQYF.

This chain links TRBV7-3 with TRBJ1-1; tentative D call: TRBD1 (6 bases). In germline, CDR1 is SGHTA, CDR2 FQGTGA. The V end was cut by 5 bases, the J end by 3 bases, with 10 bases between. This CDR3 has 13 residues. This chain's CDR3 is CASSADRHTEAFF. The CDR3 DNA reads TGTGCCAGCAGCGCTGACAGGCACACTGAAGCTTTCTTT.

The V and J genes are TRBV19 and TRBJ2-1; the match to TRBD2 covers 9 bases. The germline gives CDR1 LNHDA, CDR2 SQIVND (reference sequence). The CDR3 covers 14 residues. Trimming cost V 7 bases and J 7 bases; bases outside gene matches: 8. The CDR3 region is CASKMIAGVNEQFF. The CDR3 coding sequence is TGTGCCAGTAAGATGATAGCGGGGGTTAATGAGCAGTTCTTC. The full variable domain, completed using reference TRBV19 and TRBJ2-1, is DGGITQSPKYLFRKEGQNVTLSCEQNLNHDAMYWYRQDPGQGLRLIYYSQIVNDFQKGDIAEGYSVSREKKESFPLTVTSAQKNPTAFYLCASKMIAGVNEQFFGPGTRLTVL.

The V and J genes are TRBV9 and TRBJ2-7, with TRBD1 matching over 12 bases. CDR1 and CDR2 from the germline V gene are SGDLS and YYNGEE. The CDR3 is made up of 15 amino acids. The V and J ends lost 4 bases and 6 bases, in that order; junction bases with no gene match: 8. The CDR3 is CASSSQGDRGLEQYF. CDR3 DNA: TGTGCCAGCAGCTCGCAGGGGGACAGGGGGCTCGAGCAGTACTTC.

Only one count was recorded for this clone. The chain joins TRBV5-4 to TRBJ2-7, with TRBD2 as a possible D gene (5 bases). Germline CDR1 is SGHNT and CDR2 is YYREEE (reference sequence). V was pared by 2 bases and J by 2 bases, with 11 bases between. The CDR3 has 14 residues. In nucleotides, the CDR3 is TGTGCCAGCAGCTTAGAAGGGAGCGCCTACGAGCAGTACTTC. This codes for CASSLEGSAYEQYF.

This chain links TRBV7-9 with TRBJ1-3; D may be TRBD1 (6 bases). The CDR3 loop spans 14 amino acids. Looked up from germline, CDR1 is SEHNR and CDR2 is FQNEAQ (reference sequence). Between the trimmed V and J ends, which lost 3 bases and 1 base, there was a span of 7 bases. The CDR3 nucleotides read TGTGCCAGCAGCTTCGGACAGTCTGGAAACACCATATATTTT. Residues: CASSFGQSGNTIYF.

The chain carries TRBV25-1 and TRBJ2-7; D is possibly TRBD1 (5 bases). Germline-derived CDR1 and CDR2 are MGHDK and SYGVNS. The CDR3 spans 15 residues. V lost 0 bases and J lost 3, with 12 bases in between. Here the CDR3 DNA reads TGTGCCAGCAGTGAATATAAGGGGAACCTCTACGAGCAGTACTTC. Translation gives CASSEYKGNLYEQYF.

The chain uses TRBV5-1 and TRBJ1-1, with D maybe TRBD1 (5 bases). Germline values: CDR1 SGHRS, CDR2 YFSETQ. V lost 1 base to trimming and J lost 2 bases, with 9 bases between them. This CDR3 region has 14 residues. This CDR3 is CASSLTQVNTEAFF. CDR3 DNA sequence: TGCGCCAGCAGCTTGACACAGGTAAACACTGAAGCTTTCTTT.

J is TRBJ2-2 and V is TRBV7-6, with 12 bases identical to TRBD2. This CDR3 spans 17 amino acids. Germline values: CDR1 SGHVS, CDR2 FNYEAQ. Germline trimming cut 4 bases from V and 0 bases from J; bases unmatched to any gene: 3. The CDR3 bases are TGTGCCAGCAGCTCGACTAGCGGGGGAGCGAACACCGGGGAGCTGTTTTTT. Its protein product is CASSSTSGGANTGELFF.

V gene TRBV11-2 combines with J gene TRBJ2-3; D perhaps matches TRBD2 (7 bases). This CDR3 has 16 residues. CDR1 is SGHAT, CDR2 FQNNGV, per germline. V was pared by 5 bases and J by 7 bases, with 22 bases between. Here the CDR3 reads CASSLGGGLFPNTQYF. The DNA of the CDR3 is TGTGCCAGCAGCCTTGGCGGGGGCCTCTTCCCAAATACGCAGTATTTT.

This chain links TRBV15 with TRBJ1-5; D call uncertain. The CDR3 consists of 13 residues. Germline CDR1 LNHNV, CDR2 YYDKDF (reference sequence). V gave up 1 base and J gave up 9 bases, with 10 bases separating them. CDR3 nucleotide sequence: TGTGCCACCAGCAGAGGGGATGTTGGGCCCCAGCATTTT. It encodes CATSRGDVGPQHF. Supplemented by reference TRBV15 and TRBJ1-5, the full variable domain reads DAMVIQNPRYQVTQFGKPVTLSCSQTLNHNVMYWYQQKSSQAPKLLFHYYDKDFNNEADTPDNFQSRRPNTSFCFLDIRSPGLGDTAMYLCATSRGDVGPQHFGDGTRLSIL.

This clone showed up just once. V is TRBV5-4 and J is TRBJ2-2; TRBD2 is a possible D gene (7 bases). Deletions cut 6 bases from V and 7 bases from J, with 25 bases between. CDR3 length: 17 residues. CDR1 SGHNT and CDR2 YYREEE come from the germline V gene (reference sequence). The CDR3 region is CASNVGGPGGRVGELFF. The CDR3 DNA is TGTGCCAGCAACGTCGGGGGGCCGGGGGGCCGGGTCGGGGAGCTGTTTTTT.

This chain's CDR3 is CASIPGLAGGKIQETQYF. The CDR3 region has the DNA TGTGCCAGCATCCCAGGTCTAGCGGGGGGGAAAATCCAAGAGACCCAGTACTTC. The V gene is TRBV28, the J gene TRBJ2-5; 12 bases match TRBD2. Losses at the gene ends were 7 bases for V and 1 base for J; bases not matched to a gene: 13. The CDR3 runs to 18 residues. Germline CDR1 is MDHEN and CDR2 is SYDVKM.